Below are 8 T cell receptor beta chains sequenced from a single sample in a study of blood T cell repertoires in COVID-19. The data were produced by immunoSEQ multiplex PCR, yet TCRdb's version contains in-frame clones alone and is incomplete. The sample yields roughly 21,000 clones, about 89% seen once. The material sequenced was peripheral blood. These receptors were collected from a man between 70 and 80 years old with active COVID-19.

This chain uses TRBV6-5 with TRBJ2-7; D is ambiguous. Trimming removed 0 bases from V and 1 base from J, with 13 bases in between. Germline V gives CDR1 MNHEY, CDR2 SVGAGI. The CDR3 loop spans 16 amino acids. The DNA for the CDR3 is TGTGCCAGCAGTTACTCGTTGCCAGACGGGTCCTACGAGCAGTACTTC. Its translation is CASSYSLPDGSYEQYF.

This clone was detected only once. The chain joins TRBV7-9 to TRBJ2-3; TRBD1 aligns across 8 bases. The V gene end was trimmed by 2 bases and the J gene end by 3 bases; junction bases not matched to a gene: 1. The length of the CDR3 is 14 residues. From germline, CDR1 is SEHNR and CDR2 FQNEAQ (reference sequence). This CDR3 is CASSLQGATDTQYF. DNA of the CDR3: TGTGCCAGCAGCTTACAGGGGGCAACAGATACGCAGTATTTT.

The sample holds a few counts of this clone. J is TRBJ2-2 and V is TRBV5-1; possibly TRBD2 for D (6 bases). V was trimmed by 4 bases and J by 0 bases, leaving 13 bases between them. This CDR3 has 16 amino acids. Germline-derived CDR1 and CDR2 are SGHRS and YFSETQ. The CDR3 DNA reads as TGCGCCAGCAGCCCGAAGGGAGGCGCGAACACCGGGGAGCTGTTTTTT. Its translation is CASSPKGGANTGELFF.

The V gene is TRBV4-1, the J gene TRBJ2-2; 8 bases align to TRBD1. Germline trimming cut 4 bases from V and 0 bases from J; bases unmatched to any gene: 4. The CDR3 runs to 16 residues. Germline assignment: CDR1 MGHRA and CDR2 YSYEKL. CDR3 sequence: CASSPNRGANTGELFF. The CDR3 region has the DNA TGCGCCAGCAGCCCAAACAGGGGGGCGAACACCGGGGAGCTGTTTTTT.

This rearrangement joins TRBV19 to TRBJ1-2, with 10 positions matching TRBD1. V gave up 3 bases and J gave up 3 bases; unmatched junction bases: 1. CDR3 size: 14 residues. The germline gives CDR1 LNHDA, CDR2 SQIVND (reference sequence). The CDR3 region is CASSIGTGDYGYTF. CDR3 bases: TGTGCCAGTAGTATTGGGACAGGGGACTATGGCTACACCTTC.

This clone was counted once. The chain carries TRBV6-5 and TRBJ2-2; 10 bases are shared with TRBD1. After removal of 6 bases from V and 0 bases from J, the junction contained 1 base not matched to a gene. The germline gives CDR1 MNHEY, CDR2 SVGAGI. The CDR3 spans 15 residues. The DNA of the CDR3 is TGTGCCAGCAGCGGGACAGGGGCGAACACCGGGGAGCTGTTTTTT. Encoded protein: CASSGTGANTGELFF.

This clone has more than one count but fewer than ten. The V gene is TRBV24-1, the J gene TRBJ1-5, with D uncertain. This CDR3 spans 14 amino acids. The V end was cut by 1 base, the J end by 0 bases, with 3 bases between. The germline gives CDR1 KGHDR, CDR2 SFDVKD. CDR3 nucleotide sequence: TGTGCCACCAGTGATTTCAGTAGCAATCAGCCCCAGCATTTT. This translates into CATSDFSSNQPQHF.

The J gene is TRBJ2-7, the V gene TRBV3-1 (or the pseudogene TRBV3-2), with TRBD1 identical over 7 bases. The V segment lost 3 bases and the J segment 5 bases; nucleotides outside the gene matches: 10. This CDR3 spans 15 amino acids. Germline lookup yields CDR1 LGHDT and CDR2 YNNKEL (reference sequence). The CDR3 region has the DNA TGTGCCAGCAGCCATGCAGGGGGTGGATTCCACGAGCAGTACTTC. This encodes CASSHAGGGFHEQYF.